What follows describes a single T cell receptor beta chain. The CDR3 loop spans 14 amino acids. The V segment lost 1 base and the J segment 3 bases; nucleotides outside the gene matches: 2. Per germline, CDR1 SGHTA and CDR2 FQGTGA. These data belong to a study of Tregs in tolerant kidney transplant recipients. Repertoires were generated with immunoSEQ multiplex PCR, while TCRdb's copy carries only in-frame clones and drops some. Of about 60,000 clones listed, 80% to 95% are singletons. The TCR sequence derives from a human donor who received a combined kidney and bone marrow transplant. V usage is TRBV7-3 and J usage is TRBJ2-7, with 8 bases matching TRBD2. Material: CD8+ T cells from blood, obtained before the transplant. CDR3 DNA sequence: TGTGCCAGCAGCTTAAAAGCGGGGGACTACGAGCAGTACTTC. It yields the protein CASSLKAGDYEQYF.